The source of this T cell receptor (beta chain) is a study of shared clonotypes between healthy human individuals. Authors' processing steps: Sequence data from immunoSEQ were junction-only and lacked quality scores; consequently, filtering differed. Assay used: immunoSEQ multiplex PCR; TCRdb lists only in-frame clones, some missing. The DNA was the basis for D and trimming; V, J and clone size are from that table. Among approximately 530,000 clones listed, roughly 95% were seen once. In the CD4+ fraction, cells were divided into CD45RA+ naive and CD45RA-negative memory subsets. Germline lookup yields CDR1 LGHNT and CDR2 FRNRAP. This CDR3 contains 17 residues. The V segment lost 4 bases and the J segment 6 bases; nucleotides outside the gene matches: 11.

J is TRBJ2-3 and V is TRBV12-5; the match to TRBD2 covers 12 bases. The sequenced sample was naive CD4+ T cells sorted from blood. Subset of the sample: CD45RA+ positively selected. The receptor's source is a woman younger than 45 in good health. CDR3 coding DNA: TGTGCTAGTGGTTCTTACGCGACTAGCGGGAGTTATGATACGCAGTATTTT. It encodes CASGSYATSGSYDTQYF.